There are many counts of the clone carrying this T cell receptor beta chain. Its antigen is still unknown. The V end was cut by 0 bases, the J end by 0 bases, with 7 bases between. This CDR3 spans 15 amino acids. Germline V gene lookup returns CDR1 SGHTA and CDR2 FQGNSA. Template switching with 5'RACE generated the TCR cDNA and added a universal primer site and UMIs. TCRdb re-called the 5' RACE reads through MiXCR, storing one row per CDR3 protein. The sample has some 670,000 distinct CDR3 sequences, 9% to 15% seen once. The data derive from a study of T cells after yellow fever vaccination. Study background: The authors prepared low-cell-number fractions using SMART-Seq v4 Ultra Low Input.

Findings of the study overall: Subsequent booster samples again held most clones from primary vaccination (more than 95% CD4, approximately 85% CD8). A small share of clonotypes appeared in both CD4 and CD8 compartments.

The genes are TRBV7-2 and TRBJ2-3, with D unresolved. The sequencing used PBMCs, collected on the day of the yellow fever booster vaccination. The receptor comes from a man aged 25-45 years who received the YFV17D yellow fever vaccine. CDR3 nucleotide sequence: TGTGCCAGCAGCTTAGCTAGCACTAGCACAGATACGCAGTATTTT. Amino acids: CASSLASTSTDTQYF. Looking up the rest from reference TRBV7-2 and TRBJ2-3 gives the full variable domain: GAGVSQSPSNKVTEKGKDVELRCDPISGHTALYWYRQSLGQGLEFLIYFQGNSAPDKSGLPSDRFSAERTGGSVSTLTIQRTQQEDSAVYLCASSLASTSTDTQYFGPGTRLTVL.